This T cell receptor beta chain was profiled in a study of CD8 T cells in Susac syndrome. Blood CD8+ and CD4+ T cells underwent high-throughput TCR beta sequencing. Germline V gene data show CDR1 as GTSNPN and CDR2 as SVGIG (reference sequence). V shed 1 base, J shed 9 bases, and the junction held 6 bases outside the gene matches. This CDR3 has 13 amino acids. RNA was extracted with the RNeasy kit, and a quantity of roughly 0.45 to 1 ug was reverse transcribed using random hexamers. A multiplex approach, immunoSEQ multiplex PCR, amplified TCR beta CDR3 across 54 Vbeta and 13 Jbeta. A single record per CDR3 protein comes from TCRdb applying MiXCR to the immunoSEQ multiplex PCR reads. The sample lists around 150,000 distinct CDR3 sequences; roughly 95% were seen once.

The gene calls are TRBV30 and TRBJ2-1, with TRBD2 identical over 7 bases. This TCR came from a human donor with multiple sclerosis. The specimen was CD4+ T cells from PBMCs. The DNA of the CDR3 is TGTGCCTGGAGTGAACGGACTAGAGGTGAGCAGTTCTTC. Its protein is CAWSERTRGEQFF.